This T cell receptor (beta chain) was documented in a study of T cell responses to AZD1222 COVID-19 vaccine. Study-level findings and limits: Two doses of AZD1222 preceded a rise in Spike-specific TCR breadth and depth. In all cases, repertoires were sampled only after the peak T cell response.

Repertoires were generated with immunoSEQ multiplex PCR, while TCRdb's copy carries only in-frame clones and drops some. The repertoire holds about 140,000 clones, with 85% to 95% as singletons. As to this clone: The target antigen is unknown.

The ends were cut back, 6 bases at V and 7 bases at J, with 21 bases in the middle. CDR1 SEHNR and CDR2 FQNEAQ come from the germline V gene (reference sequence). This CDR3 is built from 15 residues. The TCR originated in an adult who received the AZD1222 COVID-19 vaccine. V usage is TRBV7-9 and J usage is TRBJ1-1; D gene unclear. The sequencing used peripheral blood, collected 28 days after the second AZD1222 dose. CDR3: CASSSITVALFEAFF. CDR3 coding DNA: TGTGCCAGCAGTTCAATTACAGTTGCCCTATTTGAAGCTTTCTTT.